The 8 T cell receptor beta chains below come from one sample, sequenced in a study of vaccination effects on CD4 cells after COVID-19. No antigen has been identified for these receptors. The data were produced by immunoSEQ multiplex PCR, yet TCRdb's version contains in-frame clones alone and is incomplete. The sample yields 55,000 or so clones, under 75% seen once. Within the ViraFEST assay, antigen-specific CD4+ T cells underwent expansion with viral peptide pools prior to sequencing. Cultured cells yielded isolated CD4+ T cells after around 9 days. The vaccine recipients had no prior SARS-CoV-2 infection, with negative nucleocapsid antibodies. This sample comprised CD4+ T cells from PBMCs cultured with SARS-CoV-2 spike peptides, obtained before COVID-19 vaccination. These receptors all come from a human donor who received a COVID-19 vaccine.

This clone has just a few counts. The genes are TRBV4-2 and TRBJ1-1; D uncertain. V gave up 4 bases and J gave up 1 base, with 10 bases separating them. CDR1 LGHNA and CDR2 YNFKEQ come from the germline V gene. CDR3 length equals 14 residues. The CDR3 loop is CASSLSGTNTEAFF. The CDR3 DNA reads as TGTGCCAGCAGCCTTTCAGGTACGAACACTGAAGCTTTCTTT.

The chain carries TRBV4-1 and TRBJ2-5, with D perhaps TRBD1 or TRBD2 (6 bases each). V was pared by 1 base and J by 5 bases, with 17 bases between. Germline V gene data show CDR1 as MGHRA and CDR2 as YSYEKL. The CDR3 extends over 16 amino acids. In DNA form, the CDR3 reads TGCGCCAGCAGCCAAGGGTCGGGGGCCCTTCTCGAGACCCAGTACTTC. Its translation: CASSQGSGALLETQYF.

The chain uses TRBV19 and TRBJ1-4; D gene unclear. The CDR3 spans 15 residues. Germline CDR1 LNHDA, CDR2 SQIVND (reference sequence). Trimming removed 1 base at V and 3 bases at J, with 9 bases between. This CDR3 is CASSIVGAANEKLFF. Here the CDR3 DNA reads TGTGCCAGTAGTATAGTTGGAGCGGCTAATGAAAAACTGTTTTTT. Based on the CDR3 plus reference TRBV19 and TRBJ1-4, the full variable domain is DGGITQSPKYLFRKEGQNVTLSCEQNLNHDAMYWYRQDPGQGLRLIYYSQIVNDFQKGDIAEGYSVSREKKESFPLTVTSAQKNPTAFYLCASSIVGAANEKLFFGSGTQLSVL.

The V gene is TRBV7-8, the J gene TRBJ2-1, with 7 bases that match TRBD1. Germline CDR1 SGHVS, CDR2 FQNEAQ. V lost 2 bases and J lost 1; bases outside the gene matches: 14. The CDR3 is 19 residues long. In DNA form, the CDR3 reads TGTGCCAGCAGCTTAAAGGGGGCCACTTTAACTACATCCTACAATGAGCAGTTCTTC. Translating it yields CASSLKGATLTTSYNEQFF.

The chain uses TRBV14 and TRBJ1-1, with 9 bases fitting TRBD1. With 0 bases clipped from V and 1 base from J, the junction kept 9 bases outside the gene matches. There are 18 residues in the CDR3. Looked up from germline, CDR1 is SGHDN and CDR2 is FVKESK. The DNA for the CDR3 is TGTGCCAGCAGCCAAGATCTTGGGACAGGGATAAGGAACACTGAAGCTTTCTTT. This gives the protein CASSQDLGTGIRNTEAFF.

This clone was seen a single time. This chain uses TRBV2 with TRBJ2-5, with unresolved D. The CDR3 loop spans 12 amino acids. Germline assignment: CDR1 SNHLY and CDR2 FYNNEI. The V and J ends lost 4 bases and 5 bases respectively, with 8 bases between them. CDR3 residues: CASSVDPETQYF. The CDR3 DNA reads as TGTGCCAGCAGTGTGGACCCCGAGACCCAGTACTTC.

The rearrangement links TRBV11-2 to TRBJ2-1; unclear D gene. The germline gives CDR1 SGHAT, CDR2 FQNNGV. V shed 7 bases and J shed 6 bases, with 13 bases lying between them. The CDR3 is 13 amino acids. The CDR3 loop is CASTLPGSNEQFF. CDR3 sequence (DNA): TGTGCCAGCACCCTCCCGGGCTCCAATGAGCAGTTCTTC.

The V gene is TRBV30, the J gene TRBJ1-6; D is unresolved. The germline CDR1 and CDR2 sequences are GTSNPN and SVGIG (reference sequence). CDR3 length equals 12 residues. Trimming pared 7 bases from V and 14 bases from J, leaving 18 bases between. CDR3 amino acids: CAFQSPGSSLHF. The CDR3 DNA is TGTGCCTTCCAGTCGCCGGGGTCTTCCCTCCACTTT. Variable domain in full (rest from reference TRBV30 and TRBJ1-6): SQTIHQWPATLVQPVGSPLSLECTVEGTSNPNLYWYRQAAGRGLQLLFYSVGIGQISSEVPQNLSASRPQDRQFILSSKKLLLSDSGFYLCAFQSPGSSLHFGNGTRLTVT.